Below, 27 T cell receptor beta chains from the same sample are listed, as sequenced in a study of long-term antiretroviral therapy in people with HIV. Survey-level immunoSEQ v3.0 assays were run. Clones were read by immunoSEQ multiplex PCR, and TCRdb kept only the in-frame ones, dropping some. The sample has about 20,000 clones, approximately 77% seen once. The sample was unsorted PBMCs, taken around 2.4 years after starting antiretroviral therapy. These receptors all come from a man aged 35 to 55 with HIV.

The genes are TRBV6-4 and TRBJ2-2; maybe TRBD2 (6 bases). This CDR3 has 13 amino acids. V was trimmed by 8 bases and J by 6 bases, leaving 13 bases between them. CDR1 and CDR2 from the germline V gene are MRHNA and SNTAGT. This chain's CDR3 is CASRDLFPGELFF. Here the CDR3 DNA reads TGTGCCAGCCGGGACTTGTTTCCCGGGGAGCTGTTTTTT.

This chain connects TRBV6-5 to TRBJ2-7; the D gene is possibly TRBD1 (6 bases). The CDR3 runs 13 residues. Trimming removed 1 base at V and 6 bases at J, with 10 bases between. Germline values: CDR1 MNHEY, CDR2 SVGAGI. CDR3: CASSYLQGFEQYF. Here the CDR3 DNA reads TGTGCCAGCAGTTACTTACAGGGCTTCGAGCAGTACTTC.

This chain joins TRBV10-3 and TRBJ2-7, with 7 bases fitting TRBD1. J lost 0 bases, V lost 8 bases, and 1 base had no gene match. There are 12 residues in the CDR3. The germline V gene encodes CDR1 ENHRY and CDR2 SYGVKD. DNA for the CDR3: TGTGCCATCGGACAGGACTCCTACGAGCAGTACTTC. Its translation: CAIGQDSYEQYF.

The V and J genes are TRBV9 and TRBJ2-1, with D perhaps TRBD1 (6 bases). The germline V gene encodes CDR1 SGDLS and CDR2 YYNGEE. The CDR3 consists of 15 residues. V was trimmed by 0 bases and J by 2 bases, leaving 9 bases between them. CDR3 protein: CASSVVGAAYNEQFF. The DNA for the CDR3 is TGTGCCAGCAGCGTAGTGGGGGCAGCCTACAATGAGCAGTTCTTC.

This sequence joins TRBV25-1 and TRBJ1-3; D possibly corresponds to TRBD1 (5 bases). CDR1 MGHDK and CDR2 SYGVNS come from the germline V gene. Trimming pared 2 bases from V and 2 bases from J, leaving 13 bases between. CDR3 length: 16 amino acids. This chain's CDR3 is CASSEEGGVTGNTIYF. CDR3 DNA sequence: TGTGCCAGCAGTGAAGAGGGAGGGGTAACTGGAAACACCATATATTTT. The variable domain in full, with the rest retrieved from reference TRBV25-1 and TRBJ1-3, is EADIYQTPRYLVIGTGKKITLECSQTMGHDKMYWYQQDPGMELHLIHYSYGVNSTEKGDLSSESTVSRIRTEHFPLTLESARPSHTSQYLCASSEEGGVTGNTIYFGEGSWLTVV.

V usage is TRBV10-3 and J usage is TRBJ2-6; D is ambiguous. Trimming left V 0 bases short and J 0 bases short, with 9 bases between. The CDR3 is 17 residues long. Germline V gene data show CDR1 as ENHRY and CDR2 as SYGVKD. DNA for the CDR3: TGTGCCATCAGTGAGTCCGCAGGTAACTCTGGGGCCAACGTCCTGACTTTC. This encodes CAISESAGNSGANVLTF.

The rearrangement joins TRBV5-1 to TRBJ2-7, with D uncertain. Deletions cut 3 bases from V and 2 bases from J, with 12 bases between. This CDR3 has 14 residues. CDR1 is SGHRS and CDR2 is YFSETQ in the germline V gene. DNA of the CDR3: TGCGCCAGCAGCTCGACGGATTCGACCTACGAGCAGTACTTC. This encodes CASSSTDSTYEQYF.

The chain employs TRBV9 and TRBJ2-3; the match to TRBD2 covers 15 bases. This CDR3 is 17 amino acids long. The germline V gene encodes CDR1 SGDLS and CDR2 YYNGEE. The V gene end was trimmed by 0 bases and the J gene end by 5 bases; junction bases not matched to a gene: 4. The CDR3, as DNA: TGTGCCAGCAGCGTAGTGGGACTAGCGGGGGGTAGAGATACGCAGTATTTT. Translated: CASSVVGLAGGRDTQYF.

The CDR3 DNA reads TGTGCCAGCAGTTTATCGAAGGGAGGGAATGAGCAGTTCTTC. It yields the protein CASSLSKGGNEQFF. V and J are TRBV27 and TRBJ2-1; 7 nucleotides agree with TRBD2. The germline CDR1 and CDR2 sequences are MNHEY and SMNVEV (reference sequence). With 0 bases clipped from V and 7 bases from J, the junction kept 3 bases outside the gene matches. This CDR3 spans 14 amino acids.

Only a few counts were recorded for this clone. The chain is built from TRBV19 and TRBJ1-5; D is uncertain. This CDR3 is built from 12 residues. Germline assignment: CDR1 LNHDA and CDR2 SQIVND (reference sequence). V was trimmed by 6 bases and J by 3 bases, leaving 6 bases between them. The CDR3 here is CASSTLNQPQHF. The DNA for the CDR3 is TGTGCCAGTAGCACCCTCAATCAGCCCCAGCATTTT.

CDR3 coding DNA: TGTGCCAGCGGAGGTAGCGGGATTTTAGAGACCCAGTACTTC. Protein: CASGGSGILETQYF. V is TRBV2 and J is TRBJ2-5, with 8 nucleotides matching TRBD2. Germline CDR1 and CDR2: SNHLY and FYNNEI. The junction had 9 bases not matched to a gene; V was cut back by 8 bases and J by 4 bases. The CDR3 length is 14 residues.

The gene calls are TRBV18 and TRBJ2-3; D may be TRBD2 (6 bases). Germline lookup yields CDR1 KGHSH and CDR2 LQKENI. This CDR3 region has 14 residues. V was pared by 2 bases and J by 2 bases, with 8 bases between. The CDR3 loop reads CASSPGGTTDTQYF. CDR3 in DNA: TGTGCCAGCTCACCAGGGGGGACCACAGATACGCAGTATTTT.

The chain links TRBV29-1 to TRBJ2-7; 7 bases fit TRBD2. J lost 2 bases, V lost 4 bases, and 5 bases had no gene match. The CDR3 totals 13 residues. Germline CDR1 reads SQVTM; CDR2 reads ANQGSEA. CDR3 in DNA: TGCAGCGTTGTAAGCGGGGTTACCTACGAGCAGTACTTC. Amino acid sequence: CSVVSGVTYEQYF.

V and J are TRBV6-6 and TRBJ1-2; the D is unclear. V dropped 2 bases and J dropped 2 bases, with 6 bases sitting between them. This CDR3 is built from 13 residues. Per the germline V gene, CDR1 is MNHNY and CDR2 is SVGAGI (reference sequence). This CDR3 reads CASSYEQNYGYTF. The CDR3, as DNA: TGTGCCAGCAGTTACGAACAGAACTATGGCTACACCTTC.

This clone was recorded only once. This chain uses TRBV5-8 with TRBJ1-4, with 9 bases that match TRBD1. Trimming took 3 bases from V and 7 from J; bases not matched to a gene: 16. This CDR3 comprises 18 residues. Germline loops: CDR1 SGHTS, CDR2 YDEGEE. This chain's CDR3 is CASSWGRAVGTGTEKLFF. For the CDR3, the DNA is TGTGCCAGCAGCTGGGGCCGGGCGGTCGGGACAGGGACTGAAAAACTGTTTTTT.

This clone was picked up a small number of times. V is TRBV10-3 and J is TRBJ1-2; tentatively, D is TRBD1 (6 bases). CDR1 and CDR2 from the germline V gene are ENHRY and SYGVKD. Trimming left V 2 bases short and J 2 bases short, with 12 bases between. There are 15 residues in the CDR3. The CDR3 protein is CAISETGFENYGYTF. The CDR3 DNA reads as TGTGCCATCAGTGAGACAGGGTTTGAGAACTATGGCTACACCTTC.

The rearrangement joins TRBV2 to TRBJ2-1, with 8 bases aligning to TRBD2. Trimming at V came to 3 bases and at J to 2 bases, leaving 3 bases not matched to a gene. Germline V lookup: CDR1 SNHLY, CDR2 FYNNEI. The CDR3 runs 15 residues. CDR3 amino acids: CASSDSGVTYNEQFF. Here the CDR3 DNA reads TGTGCCAGCAGTGATAGCGGGGTCACCTACAATGAGCAGTTCTTC.

The chain employs TRBV6-5 and TRBJ2-7, with 7 bases identical to TRBD2. V lost 0 bases to trimming and J lost 5 bases; unmatched junction nucleotides: 10. Germline V gene data show CDR1 as MNHEY and CDR2 as SVGAGI. The CDR3 spans 16 residues. DNA for the CDR3: TGTGCCAGCAGTTACTCGCCCCCCGCTCTAGCGGACGAGCAGTACTTC. Translated, it gives CASSYSPPALADEQYF.

This chain connects TRBV6-5 to TRBJ2-1; a weak D match, TRBD2 (5 bases). Germline V gives CDR1 MNHEY, CDR2 SVGAGI. V was trimmed by 7 bases and J by 8 bases, leaving 21 bases between them. The CDR3 sequence is 15 residues long. CDR3 in DNA: TGTGCCAGCATGTCTCCGACTACTGGCGGCTATGAGCAGTTCTTC. The encoded protein is CASMSPTTGGYEQFF.

This chain connects TRBV7-2 to TRBJ2-2; TRBD2 matches at 8 bases. CDR1 and CDR2 (germline): SGHTA, FQGNSA. The CDR3 is 13 amino acids. Trimming removed 5 bases from V and 7 bases from J; junction bases left unmatched: 3. The CDR3 DNA follows: TGTGCCAGCAGCAACCGGGGGGGCGGGGAGCTGTTTTTT. It is translated as CASSNRGGGELFF.

The rearrangement joins TRBV27 to TRBJ2-7, with TRBD1 as a possible D gene (5 bases). Germline CDR1 MNHEY, CDR2 SMNVEV (reference sequence). The CDR3 consists of 13 residues. V dropped 5 bases and J dropped 3 bases, with 11 bases sitting between them. The DNA of the CDR3 is TGTGCCAGCAGTAGGGGAATGTTCTACGAGCAGTACTTC. This gives the protein CASSRGMFYEQYF.

The DNA for the CDR3 is TGTGCCAGCAGCGTAGGAGGTCACGGGAACACCGGGGAGCTGTTTTTT. It yields the protein CASSVGGHGNTGELFF. The rearrangement joins TRBV9 to TRBJ2-2; unclear D gene. The CDR3 loop spans 16 amino acids. Trimming stripped 0 bases from V and 1 base from J, with 10 bases between. Per germline, CDR1 SGDLS and CDR2 YYNGEE.

The rearrangement joins TRBV28 to TRBJ2-7, with D perhaps TRBD2 (5 bases). This CDR3 is 14 amino acids long. Trimming stripped 6 bases from V and 2 bases from J, with 14 bases between. Per the germline V gene, CDR1 is MDHEN and CDR2 is SYDVKM. In DNA form, the CDR3 reads TGTGCCAGCAGCCCCGATGGACTTCCCTACGAGCAGTACTTC. It translates to CASSPDGLPYEQYF.

By sample share, this clone is large. V gene TRBV18 combines with J gene TRBJ1-5; D possibly corresponds to TRBD1 (5 bases). The CDR3 sequence is 17 residues long. V was pared by 0 bases and J by 1 base, with 13 bases between. Germline values: CDR1 KGHSH, CDR2 LQKENI. CDR3 region: CASSPPIRTLSNQPQHF. DNA of the CDR3: TGTGCCAGCTCACCACCGATAAGGACACTAAGCAATCAGCCCCAGCATTTT.

The sample holds one count of this clone. The rearrangement uses TRBV5-6 and TRBJ1-2, with 7 bases lining up with TRBD1. The trim removed 7 bases at V and 7 bases at J, leaving 16 bases unmatched. Germline lookup yields CDR1 SGHDT and CDR2 YYEEEE. The CDR3 is 15 residues long. CDR3 protein: CASHQSGQGGVGYTF. The CDR3, as DNA: TGTGCCAGCCACCAATCAGGGCAGGGGGGTGTTGGCTACACCTTC. The full variable domain, in which reference TRBV5-6 and TRBJ1-2 provide the parts outside the CDR3, is DAGVTQSPTHLIKTRGQQVTLRCSPKSGHDTVSWYQQALGQGPQFIFQYYEEEERQRGNFPDRFSGHQFPNYSSELNVNALLLGDSALYLCASHQSGQGGVGYTFGSGTRLTVV.

V and J are TRBV6-1 and TRBJ2-5; 10 bases fit TRBD2. The V gene's germline CDR1 is MNHNS and CDR2 SASEGT. The CDR3 extends over 15 amino acids. After removal of 3 bases from V and 4 bases from J, the junction contained 5 bases not matched to a gene. The CDR3 DNA sequence: TGTGCCAGCAGTGATTCAGCGGGAGGGGGAGAGACCCAGTACTTC. Translation: CASSDSAGGGETQYF.

This sequence joins TRBV6-6 and TRBJ2-2; a possible D gene is TRBD2 (5 bases). V shed 6 bases and J shed 5 bases, with 19 bases lying between them. This CDR3 has 16 residues. Per the germline V gene, CDR1 is MNHNY and CDR2 is SVGAGI (reference sequence). This chain's CDR3 is CASSPLDSVKTGELFF. The DNA for the CDR3 is TGTGCCAGCAGCCCCCTGGATAGCGTTAAAACCGGGGAGCTGTTTTTT.